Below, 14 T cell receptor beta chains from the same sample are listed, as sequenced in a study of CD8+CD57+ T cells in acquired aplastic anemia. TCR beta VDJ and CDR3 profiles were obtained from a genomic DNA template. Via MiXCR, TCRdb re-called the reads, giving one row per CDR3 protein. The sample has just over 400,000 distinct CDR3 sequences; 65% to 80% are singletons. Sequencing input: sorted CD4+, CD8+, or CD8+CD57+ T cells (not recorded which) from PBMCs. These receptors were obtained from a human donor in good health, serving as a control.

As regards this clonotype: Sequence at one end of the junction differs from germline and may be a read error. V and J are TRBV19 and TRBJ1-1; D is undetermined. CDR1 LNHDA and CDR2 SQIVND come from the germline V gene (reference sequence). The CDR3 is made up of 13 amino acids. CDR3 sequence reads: CASSIVPNTEAFF. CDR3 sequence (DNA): TGTGCCAGTAGTATAGTCCCGAACACCGAAGCCTTCTTT.

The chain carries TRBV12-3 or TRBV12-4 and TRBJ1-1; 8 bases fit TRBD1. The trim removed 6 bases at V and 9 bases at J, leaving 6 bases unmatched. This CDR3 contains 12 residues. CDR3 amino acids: CASSSQGVKAFF. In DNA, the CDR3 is TGTGCCAGCAGCTCACAGGGGGTTAAAGCTTTCTTT.

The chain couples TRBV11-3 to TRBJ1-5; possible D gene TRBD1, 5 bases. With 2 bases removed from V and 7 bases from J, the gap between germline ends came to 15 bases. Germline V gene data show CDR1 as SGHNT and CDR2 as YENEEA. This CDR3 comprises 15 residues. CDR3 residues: CASSLTQGSGQPQHF. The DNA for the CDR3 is TGTGCCAGCAGCTTAACCCAGGGAAGTGGCCAGCCCCAGCATTTT.

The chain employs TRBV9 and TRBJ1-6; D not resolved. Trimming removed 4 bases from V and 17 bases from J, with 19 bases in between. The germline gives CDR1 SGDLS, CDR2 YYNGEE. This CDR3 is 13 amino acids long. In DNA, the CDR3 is TGTGCCAGCAGCACACTTCCGGGGTCCAACATCCACTTT. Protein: CASSTLPGSNIHF.

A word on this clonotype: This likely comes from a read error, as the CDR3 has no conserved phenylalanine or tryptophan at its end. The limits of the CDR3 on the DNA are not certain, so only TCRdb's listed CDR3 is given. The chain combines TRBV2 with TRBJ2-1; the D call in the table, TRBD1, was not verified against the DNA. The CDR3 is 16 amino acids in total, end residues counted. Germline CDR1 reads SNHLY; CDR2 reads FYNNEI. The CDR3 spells CASSRSRESGQPQHFV.

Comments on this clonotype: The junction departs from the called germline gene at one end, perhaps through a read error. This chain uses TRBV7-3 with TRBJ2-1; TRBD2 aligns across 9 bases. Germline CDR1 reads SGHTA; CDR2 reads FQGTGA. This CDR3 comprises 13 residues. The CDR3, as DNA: TGTGCCAGCAGCCCCTTAGTTGCGGGGGGGCCGAACTTC. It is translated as CASSPLVAGGPNF. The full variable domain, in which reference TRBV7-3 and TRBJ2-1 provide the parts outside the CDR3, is GAGVSQTPSNKVTEKGKYVELRCDPISGHTALYWYRQSLGQGPEFLIYFQGTGAADDSGLPNDRFFAVRPEGSVSTLKIQRTERGDSAVYLCASSPLVAGGPNFGPGTRLTVL.

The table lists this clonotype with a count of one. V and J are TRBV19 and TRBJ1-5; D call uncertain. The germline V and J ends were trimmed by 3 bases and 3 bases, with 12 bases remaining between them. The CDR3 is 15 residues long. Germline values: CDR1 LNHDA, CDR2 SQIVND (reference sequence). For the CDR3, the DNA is TGTGCCAGTAGTATTTCGGCGGGGTCCAATCAGCCCCAGCATTTT. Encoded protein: CASSISAGSNQPQHF.

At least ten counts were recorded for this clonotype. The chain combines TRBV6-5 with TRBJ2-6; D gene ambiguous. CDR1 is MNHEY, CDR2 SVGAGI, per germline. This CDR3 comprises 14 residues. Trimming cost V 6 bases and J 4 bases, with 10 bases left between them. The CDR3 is CASRWSVGANVLTF. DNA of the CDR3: TGTGCCAGCAGGTGGTCTGTGGGGGCCAACGTCCTGACTTTC.

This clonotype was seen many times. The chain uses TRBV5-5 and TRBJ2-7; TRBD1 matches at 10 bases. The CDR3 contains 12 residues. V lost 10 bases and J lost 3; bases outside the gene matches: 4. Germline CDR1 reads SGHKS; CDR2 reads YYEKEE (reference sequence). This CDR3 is CAAGQGLYEQYF. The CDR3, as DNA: TGTGCCGCGGGACAGGGGCTCTACGAGCAGTACTTC.

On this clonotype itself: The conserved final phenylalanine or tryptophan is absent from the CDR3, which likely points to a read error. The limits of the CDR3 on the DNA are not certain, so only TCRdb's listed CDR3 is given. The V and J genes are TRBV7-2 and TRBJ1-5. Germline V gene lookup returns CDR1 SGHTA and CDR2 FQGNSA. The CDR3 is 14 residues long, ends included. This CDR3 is CASSLEAGLGQPHL.

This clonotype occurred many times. The CDR3, as DNA: TGTGCCAGCAGCCGAACCGGGGGGACCGGGGAGCTGTTTTTT. Translation gives CASSRTGGTGELFF. The chain has TRBV3-1 and TRBJ2-2, with 7 bases aligning to TRBD2. The germline gives CDR1 LGHDT, CDR2 YNNKEL (reference sequence). The J segment lost 5 bases and the V segment lost 4 bases, leaving 4 bases of the junction unmatched. This CDR3 region has 14 residues.

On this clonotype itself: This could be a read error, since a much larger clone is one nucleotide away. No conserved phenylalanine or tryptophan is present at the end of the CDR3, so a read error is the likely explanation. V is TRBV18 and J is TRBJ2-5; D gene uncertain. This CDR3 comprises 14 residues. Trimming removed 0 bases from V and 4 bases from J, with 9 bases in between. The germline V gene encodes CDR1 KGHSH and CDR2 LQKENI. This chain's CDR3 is CASSPPYRPETQYL. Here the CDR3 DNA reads TGTGCCAGCTCACCACCGTACCGGCCAGAGACCCAGTACCTC.

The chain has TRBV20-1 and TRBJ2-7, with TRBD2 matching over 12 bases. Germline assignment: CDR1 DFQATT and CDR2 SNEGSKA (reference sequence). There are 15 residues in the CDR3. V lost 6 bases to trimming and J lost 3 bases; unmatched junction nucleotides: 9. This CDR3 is CSAGETSGGFYEQYF. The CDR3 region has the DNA TGCAGTGCAGGGGAGACTAGCGGGGGCTTCTACGAGCAGTACTTC.

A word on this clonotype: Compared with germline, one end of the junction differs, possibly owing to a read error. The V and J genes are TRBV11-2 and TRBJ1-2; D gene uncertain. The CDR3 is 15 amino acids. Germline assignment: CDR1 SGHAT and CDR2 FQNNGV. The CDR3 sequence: CASSQGKLGRYGYTF. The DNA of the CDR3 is TGCGCCAGCAGCCAAGGGAAGCTGGGAAGGTATGGCTACACCTTC.